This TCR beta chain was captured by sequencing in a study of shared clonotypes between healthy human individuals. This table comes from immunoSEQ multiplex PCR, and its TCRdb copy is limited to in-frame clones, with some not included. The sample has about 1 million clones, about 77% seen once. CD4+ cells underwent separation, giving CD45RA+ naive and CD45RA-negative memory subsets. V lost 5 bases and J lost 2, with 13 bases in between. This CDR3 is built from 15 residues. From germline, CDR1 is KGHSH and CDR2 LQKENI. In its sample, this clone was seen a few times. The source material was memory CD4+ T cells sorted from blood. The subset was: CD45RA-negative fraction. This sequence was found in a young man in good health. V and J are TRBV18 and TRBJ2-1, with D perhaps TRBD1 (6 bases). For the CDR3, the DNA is TGTGCCAGCTCATCAGGGGACGGAACCTACAATGAGCAGTTCTTC. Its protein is CASSSGDGTYNEQFF.